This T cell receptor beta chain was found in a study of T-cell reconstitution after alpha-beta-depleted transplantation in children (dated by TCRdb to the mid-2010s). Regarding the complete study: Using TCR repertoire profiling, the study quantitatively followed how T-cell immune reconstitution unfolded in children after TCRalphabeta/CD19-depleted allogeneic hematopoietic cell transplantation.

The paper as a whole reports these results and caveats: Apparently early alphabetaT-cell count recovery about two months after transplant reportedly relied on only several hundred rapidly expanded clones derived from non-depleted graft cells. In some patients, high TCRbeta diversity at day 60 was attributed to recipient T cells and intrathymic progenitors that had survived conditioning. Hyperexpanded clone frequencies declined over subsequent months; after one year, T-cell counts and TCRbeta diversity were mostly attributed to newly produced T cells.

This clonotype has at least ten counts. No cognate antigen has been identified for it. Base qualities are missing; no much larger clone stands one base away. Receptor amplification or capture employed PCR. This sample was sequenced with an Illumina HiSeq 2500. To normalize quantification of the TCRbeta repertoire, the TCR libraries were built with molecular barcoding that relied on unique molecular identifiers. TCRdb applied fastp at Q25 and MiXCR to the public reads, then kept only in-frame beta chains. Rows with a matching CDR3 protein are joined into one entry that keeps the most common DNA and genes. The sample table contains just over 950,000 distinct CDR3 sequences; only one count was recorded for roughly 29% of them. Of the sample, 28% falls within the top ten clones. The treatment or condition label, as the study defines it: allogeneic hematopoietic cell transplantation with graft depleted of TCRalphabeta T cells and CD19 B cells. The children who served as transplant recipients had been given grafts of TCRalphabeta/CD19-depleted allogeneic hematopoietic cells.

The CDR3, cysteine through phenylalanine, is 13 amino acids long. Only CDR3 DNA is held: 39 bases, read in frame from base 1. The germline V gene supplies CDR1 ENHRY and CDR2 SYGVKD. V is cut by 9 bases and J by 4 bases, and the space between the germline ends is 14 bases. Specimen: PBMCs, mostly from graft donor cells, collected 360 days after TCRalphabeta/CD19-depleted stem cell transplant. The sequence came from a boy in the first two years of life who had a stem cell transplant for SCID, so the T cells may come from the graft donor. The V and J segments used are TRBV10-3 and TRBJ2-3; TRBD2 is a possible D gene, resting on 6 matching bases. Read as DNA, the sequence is TGTGCCATGGGGGGACTCTCCGCAGATACGCAGTATTTT. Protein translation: CAMGGLSADTQYF.